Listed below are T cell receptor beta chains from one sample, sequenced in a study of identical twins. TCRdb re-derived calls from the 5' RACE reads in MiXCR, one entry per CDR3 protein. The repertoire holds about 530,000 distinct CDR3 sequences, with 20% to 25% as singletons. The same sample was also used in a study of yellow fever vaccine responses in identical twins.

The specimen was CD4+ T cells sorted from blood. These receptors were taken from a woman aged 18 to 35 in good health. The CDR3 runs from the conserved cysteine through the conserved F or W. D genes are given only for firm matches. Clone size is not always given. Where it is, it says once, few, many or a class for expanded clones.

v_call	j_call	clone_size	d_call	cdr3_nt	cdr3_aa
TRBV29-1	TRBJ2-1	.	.	TGCAGCGTTGCCCCCCTCAACAGTGACAATGAGCAGTTCTTC	CSVAPLNSDNEQFF
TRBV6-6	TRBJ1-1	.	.	TGTGCCAGCAGTTGGGCGAATGAAGCTTTCTTT	CASSWANEAFF
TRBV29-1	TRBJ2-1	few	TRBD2	TGCAGCGTTGCGGCTAGCGGGACGTACAATGAGCAGTTCTTC	CSVAASGTYNEQFF
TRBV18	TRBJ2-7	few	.	TGTGCCAGCTCACCACTGGCGGACACTAACTACGAGCAGTACTTC	CASSPLADTNYEQYF
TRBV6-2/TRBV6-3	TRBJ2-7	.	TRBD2	TGTGCCAGCAGGGTAAGCGGGAACCCCTACGAGCAGTACTTC	CASRVSGNPYEQYF
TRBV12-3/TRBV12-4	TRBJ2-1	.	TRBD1	TGTGCCACCGGACAGGGGATTGAGCAGTTCTTC	CATGQGIEQFF
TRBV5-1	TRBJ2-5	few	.	TGCGCCAGCAGCCAATCCTTCGAGACCCAGTACTTC	CASSQSFETQYF
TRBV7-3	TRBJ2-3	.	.	TGTGCCAGCAGCTTAAGGGGACCGTCGGGCGTTCCTTACACAGATACGCAGTATTTT	CASSLRGPSGVPYTDTQYF
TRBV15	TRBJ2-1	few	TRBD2	TGTGCCACCAGCAGAGGCGGGACTAGCGGGAGGTATGAGCAGTTCTTC	CATSRGGTSGRYEQFF
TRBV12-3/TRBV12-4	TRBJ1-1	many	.	TGTGCCAGCAGTTTAGAAAGGGGGACTGAAGCTTTCTTT	CASSLERGTEAFF
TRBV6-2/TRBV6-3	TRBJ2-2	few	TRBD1	TGTGCCAGCAGTTCCCCTGTTGGGACAGGGAACACCGGGGAGCTGTTTTTT	CASSSPVGTGNTGELFF
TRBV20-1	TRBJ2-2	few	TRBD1	TGCAGTGCTTACGCCCAGGGGGTTCACACCGGGGAGCTGTTTTTT	CSAYAQGVHTGELFF
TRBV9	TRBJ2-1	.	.	TGTGCCAGCAGCGTCCACAGTAGCTACAATGAGCAGTTCTTC	CASSVHSSYNEQFF
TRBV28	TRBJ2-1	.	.	TGTGCCAGCAGTTCGGGGACGCGACCGAATGAGCAGTTCTTC	CASSSGTRPNEQFF
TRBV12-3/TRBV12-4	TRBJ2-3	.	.	TGTGCCAGCAGTTTATATGTGCGGGGACCGGTAGGCACAGATACGCAGTATTTT	CASSLYVRGPVGTDTQYF
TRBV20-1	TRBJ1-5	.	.	TGCAGTGCTAGAGATACGGGGCAGCCCCAGCATTTT	CSARDTGQPQHF
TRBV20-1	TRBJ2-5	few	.	TGCAGTGCCTCGATCGGGGAGACCCAGTACTTC	CSASIGETQYF
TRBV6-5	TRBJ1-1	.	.	TGTGCCAGCAGTTACTCTTGGGACCTCCGGACTGAAGCTTTCTTT	CASSYSWDLRTEAFF
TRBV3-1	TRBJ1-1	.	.	TGTGCCAGCAGCCACCGGGAGGGCACTGAAGCTTTCTTT	CASSHREGTEAFF